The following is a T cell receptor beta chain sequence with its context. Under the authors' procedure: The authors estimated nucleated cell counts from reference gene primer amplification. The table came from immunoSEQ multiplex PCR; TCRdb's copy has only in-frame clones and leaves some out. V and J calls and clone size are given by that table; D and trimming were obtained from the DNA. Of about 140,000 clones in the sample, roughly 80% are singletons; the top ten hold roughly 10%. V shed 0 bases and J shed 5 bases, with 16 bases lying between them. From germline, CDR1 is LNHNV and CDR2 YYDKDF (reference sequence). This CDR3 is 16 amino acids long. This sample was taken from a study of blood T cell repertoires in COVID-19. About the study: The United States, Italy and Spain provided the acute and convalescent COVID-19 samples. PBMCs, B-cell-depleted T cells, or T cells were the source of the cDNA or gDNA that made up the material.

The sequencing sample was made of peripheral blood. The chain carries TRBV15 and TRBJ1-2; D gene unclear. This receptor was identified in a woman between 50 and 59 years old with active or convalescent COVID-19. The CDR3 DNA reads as TGTGCCACCAGCAGAGATAAAAGAATAGCGGGGTATGGCTACACCTTC. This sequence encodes CATSRDKRIAGYGYTF.